Below, 8 T cell receptor beta chains from the same sample are listed, as sequenced in a study of T-cell reconstitution after alpha-beta-depleted transplantation in children. The TCRbeta library was prepared with unique molecular identifiers. A single record per CDR3 protein comes from TCRdb applying MiXCR to the PCR reads. In the table there are approximately 500,000 distinct CDR3 sequences, 25% to 30% of which are singletons. Specimen: PBMCs, collected before TCRalphabeta/CD19-depleted stem cell transplant. These receptors all come from a boy in the first two years of life with Wiskott-Aldrich syndrome, due to receive a stem cell transplant.

This clonotype has just a few counts. This rearrangement joins TRBV28 to TRBJ2-5; D possibly corresponds to TRBD1 (7 bases). The V and J ends lost 2 bases and 7 bases respectively, with 14 bases between them. This CDR3 is 14 amino acids long. CDR1 is MDHEN and CDR2 is SYDVKM in the germline V gene. For the CDR3, the DNA is TGTGCCAGCAGTTTAGCAGGGGGGAAAGGGACCCAGTACTTC. This sequence encodes CASSLAGGKGTQYF.

J is TRBJ1-1 and V is TRBV5-1; D ambiguous. Germline values: CDR1 SGHRS, CDR2 YFSETQ. V lost 0 bases to trimming and J lost 7 bases, with 10 bases between them. This CDR3 spans 13 amino acids. The CDR3, as DNA: TGCGCCAGCAGCTTGGAGAGGATGTATGAAGCTTTCTTT. It specifies CASSLERMYEAFF.

The chain has TRBV5-1 and TRBJ2-1, with a possible D match to TRBD1 (6 bases). The CDR3 totals 14 residues. CDR1 is SGHRS and CDR2 is YFSETQ in the germline V gene. V was trimmed by 0 bases and J by 6 bases, leaving 10 bases between them. CDR3 sequence (DNA): TGCGCCAGCAGCTTGGTGGACAGTCGCAATGAGCAGTTCTTC. It is translated as CASSLVDSRNEQFF. The full variable domain, with the rest looked up from reference TRBV5-1 and TRBJ2-1, is KAGVTQTPRYLIKTRGQQVTLSCSPISGHRSVSWYQQTPGQGLQFLFEYFSETQRNKGNFPGRFSGRQFSNSRSEMNVSTLELGDSALYLCASSLVDSRNEQFFGPGTRLTVL.

This sequence joins TRBV20-1 and TRBJ2-5, with 8 bases identical to TRBD2. CDR3 length equals 12 residues. Unmatched junction bases numbered 4, after V lost 3 bases and J lost 7 bases. The V gene's germline CDR1 is DFQATT and CDR2 SNEGSKA (reference sequence). Written as DNA, the CDR3 is TGCAGTGCTAGTCGGGGGGGTGGGACCCAGTACTTC. This translates into CSASRGGGTQYF.

The DNA of the CDR3 is TGTGCCATCAGTAGACAGGTAGGGGCCAATCAGCCCCAGCATTTT. It translates to CAISRQVGANQPQHF. The chain employs TRBV10-3 and TRBJ1-5, with TRBD1 as a possible D gene (6 bases). Germline V gene data show CDR1 as ENHRY and CDR2 as SYGVKD. The CDR3 has 15 amino acids. V was pared by 5 bases and J by 3 bases, with 14 bases between.

The gene calls are TRBV29-1 and TRBJ2-3; 7 bases map to TRBD2. V gave up 5 bases and J gave up 8 bases; unmatched junction bases: 7. Germline-derived CDR1 and CDR2 are SQVTM and ANQGSEA. The CDR3 is 12 residues long. DNA of the CDR3: TGCAGCGTTCCTAGCGGAGGAGGTACGCAGTATTTT. Its translation: CSVPSGGGTQYF.

The chain joins TRBV24-1 to TRBJ2-1; D remains unclear. CDR1 and CDR2 from the germline V gene are KGHDR and SFDVKD. CDR3 length equals 11 residues. V lost 4 bases to trimming and J lost 7 bases, with 4 bases between them. CDR3 bases: TGTGCCACCAGTGAAGTAAATGAGCAGTTCTTC. Its translation is CATSEVNEQFF.

The chain joins TRBV29-1 to TRBJ2-1, with 8 nucleotides matching TRBD2. Germline V CDR1 and CDR2: SQVTM, ANQGSEA. The CDR3 runs to 15 residues. The CDR3 DNA sequence: TGCAGTACTTATCGGGGCGGGGGGATCTACAATGAGCAGTTCTTC. It yields the protein CSTYRGGGIYNEQFF.